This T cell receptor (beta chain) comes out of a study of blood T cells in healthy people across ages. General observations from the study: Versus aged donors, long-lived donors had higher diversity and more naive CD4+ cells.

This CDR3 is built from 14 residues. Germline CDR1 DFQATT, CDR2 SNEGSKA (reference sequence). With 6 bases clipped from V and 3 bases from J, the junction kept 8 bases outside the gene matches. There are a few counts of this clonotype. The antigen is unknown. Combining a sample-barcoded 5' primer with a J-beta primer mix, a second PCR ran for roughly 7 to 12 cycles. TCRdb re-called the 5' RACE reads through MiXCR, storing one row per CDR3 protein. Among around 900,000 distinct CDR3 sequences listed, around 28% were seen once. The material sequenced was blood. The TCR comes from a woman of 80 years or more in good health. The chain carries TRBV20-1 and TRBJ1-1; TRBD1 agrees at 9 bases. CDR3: CSAENRGRDTEAFF. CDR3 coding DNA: TGCAGTGCAGAAAACAGGGGGCGAGACACTGAAGCTTTCTTT.